This T cell receptor beta chain was documented in a study of cytomegalovirus exposure and HLA in healthy donors. Across the whole study: The 650 to 850 first-cohort repertoires and the 95 to 150 validation repertoires shared the same platform, a later analysis reported.

The germline V gene has CDR1 SEHNR and CDR2 FQNEAQ (reference sequence). V was pared by 5 bases and J by 1 base, with 3 bases of the junction left unmatched. This CDR3 comprises 15 residues. Concerning this clone itself: Antigen: not known.

Sequenced by immunoSEQ multiplex PCR; TCRdb stores in-frame clones only, minus some. The sample yields about 220,000 clones, 80% to 95% seen once. Study observations and caveats: Rarity characterized most TCR sequences, yet some public TCRs appeared in many donors.

The receptor comes from a woman aged 18-29 years in good health and CMV-seronegative. The material sequenced was PBMCs. The gene calls are TRBV7-9 and TRBJ2-1; TRBD2 matches at 9 bases. The CDR3 DNA reads as TGTGCCAGCAGCCACGGACTAGCGTCCTACAATGAGCAGTTCTTC. As protein: CASSHGLASYNEQFF.